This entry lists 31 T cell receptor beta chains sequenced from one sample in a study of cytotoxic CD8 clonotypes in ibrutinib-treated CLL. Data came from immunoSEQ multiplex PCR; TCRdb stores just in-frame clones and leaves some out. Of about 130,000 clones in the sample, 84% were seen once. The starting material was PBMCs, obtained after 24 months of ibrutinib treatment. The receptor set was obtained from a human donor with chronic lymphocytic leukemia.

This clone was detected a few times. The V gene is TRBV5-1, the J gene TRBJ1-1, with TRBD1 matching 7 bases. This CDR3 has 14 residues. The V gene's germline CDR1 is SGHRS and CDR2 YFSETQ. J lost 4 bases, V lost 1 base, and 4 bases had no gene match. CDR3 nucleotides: TGCGCCAGCAGCTTGAGACAGGGAGGCACTGAAGCTTTCTTT. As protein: CASSLRQGGTEAFF.

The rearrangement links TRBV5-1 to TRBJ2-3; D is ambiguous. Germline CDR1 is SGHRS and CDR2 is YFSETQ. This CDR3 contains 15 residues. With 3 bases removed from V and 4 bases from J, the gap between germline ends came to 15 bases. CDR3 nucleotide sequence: TGCGCCAGCAGCTCCCCGGACCTGAGCTCAGATACGCAGTATTTT. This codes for CASSSPDLSSDTQYF.

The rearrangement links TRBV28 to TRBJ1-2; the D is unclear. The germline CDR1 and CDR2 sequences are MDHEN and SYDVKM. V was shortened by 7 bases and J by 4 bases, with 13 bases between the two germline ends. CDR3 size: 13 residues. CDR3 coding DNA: TGTGCCAGCACTCCTGGACGGAGCTATGGCTACACCTTC. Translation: CASTPGRSYGYTF.

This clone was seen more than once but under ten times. CDR3 amino acids: CASSAEGTYGYTF. CDR3 sequence (DNA): TGTGCCAGCAGCGCCGAAGGGACTTATGGCTACACCTTC. The chain is built from TRBV9 and TRBJ1-2, with a possible D match to TRBD1 (5 bases). The CDR3 totals 13 residues. Trimming removed 3 bases at V and 5 bases at J, with 11 bases between. Germline V lookup: CDR1 SGDLS, CDR2 YYNGEE.

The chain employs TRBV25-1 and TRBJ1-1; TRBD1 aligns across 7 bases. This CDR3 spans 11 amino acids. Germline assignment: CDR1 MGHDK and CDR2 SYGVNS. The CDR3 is CASQGYTEAFF. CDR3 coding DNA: TGTGCTTCACAGGGGTACACTGAAGCTTTCTTT.

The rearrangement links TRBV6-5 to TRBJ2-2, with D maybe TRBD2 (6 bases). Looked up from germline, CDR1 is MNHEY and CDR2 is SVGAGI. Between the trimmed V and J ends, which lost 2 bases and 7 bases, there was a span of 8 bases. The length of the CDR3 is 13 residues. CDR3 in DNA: TGTGCCAGCAGTTACGTGGGGGGCGGGGAGCTGTTTTTT. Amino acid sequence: CASSYVGGGELFF.

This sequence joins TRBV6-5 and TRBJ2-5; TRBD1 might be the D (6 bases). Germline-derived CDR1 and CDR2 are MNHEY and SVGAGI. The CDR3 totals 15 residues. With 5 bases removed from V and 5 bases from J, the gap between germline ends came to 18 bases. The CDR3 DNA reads TGTGCCAGCAGTCGCTTGGATGGAAGGGGGGAGACCCAGTACTTC. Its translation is CASSRLDGRGETQYF.

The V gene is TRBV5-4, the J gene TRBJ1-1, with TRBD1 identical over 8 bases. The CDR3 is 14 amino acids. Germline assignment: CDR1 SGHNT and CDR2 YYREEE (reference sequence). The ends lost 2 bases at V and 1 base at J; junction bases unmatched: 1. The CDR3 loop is CASSFRGPNTEAFF. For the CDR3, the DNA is TGTGCCAGCAGCTTCAGGGGGCCGAACACTGAAGCTTTCTTT.

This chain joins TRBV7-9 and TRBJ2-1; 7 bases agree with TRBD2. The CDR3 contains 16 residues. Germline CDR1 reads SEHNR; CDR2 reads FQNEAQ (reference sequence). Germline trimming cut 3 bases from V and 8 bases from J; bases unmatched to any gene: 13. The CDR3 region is CASSFGLEDRIYEQFF. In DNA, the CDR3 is TGTGCCAGCAGCTTTGGACTAGAGGACCGAATCTATGAGCAGTTCTTC.

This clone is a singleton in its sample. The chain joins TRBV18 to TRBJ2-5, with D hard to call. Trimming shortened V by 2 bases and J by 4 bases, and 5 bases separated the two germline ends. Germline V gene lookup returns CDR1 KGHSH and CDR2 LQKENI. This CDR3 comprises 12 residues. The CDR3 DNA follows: TGTGCCAGCTCACCATCGCCAGAGACCCAGTACTTC. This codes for CASSPSPETQYF.

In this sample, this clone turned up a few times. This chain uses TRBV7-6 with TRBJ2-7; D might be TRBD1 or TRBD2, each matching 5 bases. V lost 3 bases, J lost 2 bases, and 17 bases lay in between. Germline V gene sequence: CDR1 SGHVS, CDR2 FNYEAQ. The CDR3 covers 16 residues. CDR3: CASSLGPGSGPYEQYF. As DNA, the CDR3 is TGTGCCAGCAGCTTGGGACCGGGATCTGGCCCCTACGAGCAGTACTTC.

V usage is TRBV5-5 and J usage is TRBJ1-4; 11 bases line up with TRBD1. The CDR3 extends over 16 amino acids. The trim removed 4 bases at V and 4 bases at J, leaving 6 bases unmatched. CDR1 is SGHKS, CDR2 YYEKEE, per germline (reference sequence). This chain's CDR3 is CASSTDRGQVNEKLFF. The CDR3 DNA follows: TGTGCCAGCAGCACGGACAGGGGGCAGGTTAATGAAAAACTGTTTTTT.

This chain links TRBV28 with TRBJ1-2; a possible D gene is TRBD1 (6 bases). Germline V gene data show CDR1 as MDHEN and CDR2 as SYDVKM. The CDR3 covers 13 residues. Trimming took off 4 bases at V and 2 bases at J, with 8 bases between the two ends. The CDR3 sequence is CASSSQGNYGYTF. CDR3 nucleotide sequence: TGTGCCAGCAGTTCCCAGGGGAACTATGGCTACACCTTC.

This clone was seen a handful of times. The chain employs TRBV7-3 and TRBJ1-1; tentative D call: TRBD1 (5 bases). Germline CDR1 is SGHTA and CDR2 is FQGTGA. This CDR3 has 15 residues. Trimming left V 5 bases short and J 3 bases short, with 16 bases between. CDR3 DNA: TGTGCCAGCAGCCCGCGACCAGGGTCCCACACTGAAGCTTTCTTT. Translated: CASSPRPGSHTEAFF.

CDR3 sequence reads: CAWSGGGGRSLFYEQYF. CDR3 nucleotide sequence: TGTGCCTGGAGTGGGGGTGGGGGACGCTCCCTCTTCTACGAGCAGTACTTC. J is TRBJ2-7 and V is TRBV30; D tentatively reads TRBD1 or TRBD2 (5 bases each). V lost 1 base and J 3 bases, leaving 22 bases between the germline ends. CDR1 is GTSNPN and CDR2 is SVGIG in the germline V gene (reference sequence). This CDR3 has 17 amino acids.

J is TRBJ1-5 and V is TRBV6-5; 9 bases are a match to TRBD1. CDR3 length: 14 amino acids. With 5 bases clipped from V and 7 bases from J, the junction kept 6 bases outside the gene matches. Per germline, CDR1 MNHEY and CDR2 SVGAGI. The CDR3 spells CASSGDREVQPQHF. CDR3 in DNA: TGTGCCAGCAGTGGGGACAGGGAGGTCCAGCCCCAGCATTTT.

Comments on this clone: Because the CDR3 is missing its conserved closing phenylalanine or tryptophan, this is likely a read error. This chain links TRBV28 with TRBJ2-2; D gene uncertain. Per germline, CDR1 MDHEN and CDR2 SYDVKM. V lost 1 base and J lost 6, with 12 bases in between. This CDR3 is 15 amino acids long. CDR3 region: CASSLLETRPGELFL. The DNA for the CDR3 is TGTGCCAGCAGTTTATTGGAGACTCGCCCCGGGGAGCTGTTTCTT.

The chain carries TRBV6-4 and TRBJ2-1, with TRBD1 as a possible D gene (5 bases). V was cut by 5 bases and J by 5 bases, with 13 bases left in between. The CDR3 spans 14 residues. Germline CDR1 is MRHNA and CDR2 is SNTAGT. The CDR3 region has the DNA TGTGCCAGCAGTTTCACCACAGGAGACAATGAGCAGTTCTTC. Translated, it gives CASSFTTGDNEQFF.

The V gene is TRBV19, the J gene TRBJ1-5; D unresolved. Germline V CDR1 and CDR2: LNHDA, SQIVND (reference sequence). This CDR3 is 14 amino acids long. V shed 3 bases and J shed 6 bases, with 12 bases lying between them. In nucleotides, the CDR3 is TGTGCCAGTAGTATGACGGCAGTAGGTCAGCCCCAGCATTTT. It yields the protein CASSMTAVGQPQHF.

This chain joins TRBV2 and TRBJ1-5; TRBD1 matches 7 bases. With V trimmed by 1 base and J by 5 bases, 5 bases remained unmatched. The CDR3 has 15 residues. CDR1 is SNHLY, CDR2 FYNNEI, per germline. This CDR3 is CASSEEQGSDQPQHF. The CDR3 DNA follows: TGTGCCAGCAGTGAAGAACAGGGGAGCGATCAGCCCCAGCATTTT.

For the CDR3, the DNA is TGTGCCAGCAGGATACAGGGTGGTGAAAACACCATATATTTT. This translates into CASRIQGGENTIYF. The rearrangement links TRBV6-5 to TRBJ1-3; the D gene is possibly TRBD1 (6 bases). The CDR3 runs 14 residues. Looked up from germline, CDR1 is MNHEY and CDR2 is SVGAGI. V gave up 6 bases and J gave up 6 bases, with 15 bases separating them.

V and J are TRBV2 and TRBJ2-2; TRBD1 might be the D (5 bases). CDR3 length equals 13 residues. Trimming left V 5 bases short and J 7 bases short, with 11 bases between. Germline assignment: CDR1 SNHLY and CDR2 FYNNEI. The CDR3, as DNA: TGTGCCAGCAGTCAATACCAGGGCGGGGAGCTGTTTTTT. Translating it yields CASSQYQGGELFF.

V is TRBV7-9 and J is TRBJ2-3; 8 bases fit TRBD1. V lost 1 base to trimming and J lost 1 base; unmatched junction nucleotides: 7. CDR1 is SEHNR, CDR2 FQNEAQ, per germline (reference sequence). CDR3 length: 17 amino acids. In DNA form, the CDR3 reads TGTGCCAGCAGCTTAGATCAGGGGGCGAGGGGCACAGATACGCAGTATTTT. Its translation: CASSLDQGARGTDTQYF. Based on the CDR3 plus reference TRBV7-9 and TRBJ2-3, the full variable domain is DTGVSQNPRHKITKRGQNVTFRCDPISEHNRLYWYRQTLGQGPEFLTYFQNEAQLEKSRLLSDRFSAERPKGSFSTLEIQRTEQGDSAMYLCASSLDQGARGTDTQYFGPGTRLTVL.

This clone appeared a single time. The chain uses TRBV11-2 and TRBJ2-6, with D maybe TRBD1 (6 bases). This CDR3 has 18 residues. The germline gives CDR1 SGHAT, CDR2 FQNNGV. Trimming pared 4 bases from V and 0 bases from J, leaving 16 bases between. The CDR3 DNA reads TGTGCCAGCAGCTCGCTGGACAGCCGTCACTCTGGGGCCAACGTCCTGACTTTC. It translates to CASSSLDSRHSGANVLTF.

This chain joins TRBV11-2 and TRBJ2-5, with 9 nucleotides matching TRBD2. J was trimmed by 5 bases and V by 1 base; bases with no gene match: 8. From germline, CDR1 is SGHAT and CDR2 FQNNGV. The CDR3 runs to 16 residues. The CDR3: CASSLGTSAPAETQYF. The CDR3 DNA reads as TGTGCCAGCAGCTTAGGGACTAGCGCACCCGCGGAGACCCAGTACTTC.

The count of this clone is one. The CDR3 DNA reads TGTGCCAGCAGCCCCGAAGTCAGGGGCTATGGCTACACCTTC. Amino acids: CASSPEVRGYGYTF. The chain employs TRBV5-8 and TRBJ1-2; D may be TRBD1 (6 bases). The CDR3 is 14 amino acids. In germline, CDR1 is SGHTS, CDR2 YDEGEE. Trimming stripped 4 bases from V and 4 bases from J, with 14 bases between. The full variable domain, in which reference TRBV5-8 and TRBJ1-2 provide the parts outside the CDR3, is EAGVTQSPTHLIKTRGQQATLRCSPISGHTSVYWYQQALGLGLQFLLWYDEGEERNRGNFPPRFSGRQFPNYSSELNVNALELEDSALYLCASSPEVRGYGYTFGSGTRLTVV.

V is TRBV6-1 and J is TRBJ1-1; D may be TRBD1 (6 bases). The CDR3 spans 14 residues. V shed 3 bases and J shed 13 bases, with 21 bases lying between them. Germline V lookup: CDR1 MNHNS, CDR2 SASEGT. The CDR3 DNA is TGTGCCAGCAGTGACACCTCAGGGGCGTCAAGGCATTTCTTT. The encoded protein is CASSDTSGASRHFF.

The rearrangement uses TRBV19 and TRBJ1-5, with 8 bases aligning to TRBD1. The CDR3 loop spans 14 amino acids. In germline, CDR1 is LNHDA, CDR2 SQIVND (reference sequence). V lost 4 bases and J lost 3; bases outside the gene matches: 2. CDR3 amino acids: CASSKTGDNQPQHF. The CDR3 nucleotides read TGTGCCAGTAGTAAGACAGGGGACAATCAGCCCCAGCATTTT.

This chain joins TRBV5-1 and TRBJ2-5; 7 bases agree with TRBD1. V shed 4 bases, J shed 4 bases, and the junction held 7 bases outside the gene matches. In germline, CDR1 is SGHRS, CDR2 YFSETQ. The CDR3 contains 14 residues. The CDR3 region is CASSPGQVRETQYF. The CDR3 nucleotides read TGCGCCAGCAGCCCTGGACAGGTTCGAGAGACCCAGTACTTC.

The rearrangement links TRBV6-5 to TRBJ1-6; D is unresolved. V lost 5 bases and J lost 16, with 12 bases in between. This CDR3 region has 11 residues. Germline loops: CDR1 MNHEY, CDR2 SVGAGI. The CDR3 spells CASSERDILHF. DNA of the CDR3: TGTGCCAGCAGTGAAAGAGACATTCTCCACTTT.

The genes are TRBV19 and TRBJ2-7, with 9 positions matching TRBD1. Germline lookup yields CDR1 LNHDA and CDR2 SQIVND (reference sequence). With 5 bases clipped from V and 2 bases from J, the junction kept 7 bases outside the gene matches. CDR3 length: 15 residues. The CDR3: CASSGQGRRTYEQYF. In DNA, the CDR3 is TGTGCCAGTAGTGGACAGGGGCGGAGGACCTACGAGCAGTACTTC.